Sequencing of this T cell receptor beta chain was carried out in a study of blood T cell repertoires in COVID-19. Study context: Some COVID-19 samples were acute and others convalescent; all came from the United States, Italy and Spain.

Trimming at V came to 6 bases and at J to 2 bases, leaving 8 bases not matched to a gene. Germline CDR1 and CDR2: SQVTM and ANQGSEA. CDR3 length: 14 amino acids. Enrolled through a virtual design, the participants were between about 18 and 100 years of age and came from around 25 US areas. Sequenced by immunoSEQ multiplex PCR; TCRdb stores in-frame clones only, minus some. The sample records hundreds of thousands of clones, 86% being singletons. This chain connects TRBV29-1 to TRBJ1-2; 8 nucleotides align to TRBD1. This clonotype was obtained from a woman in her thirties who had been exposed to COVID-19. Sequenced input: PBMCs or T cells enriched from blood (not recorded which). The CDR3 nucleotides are TGCAGCGTACGTGAAGGGGACAGGAACTATGGCTACACCTTC. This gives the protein CSVREGDRNYGYTF. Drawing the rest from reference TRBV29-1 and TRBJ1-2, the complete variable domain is SAVISQKPSRDICQRGTSLTIQCQVDSQVTMMFWYRQQPGQSLTLIATANQGSEATYESGFVIDKFPISRPNLTFSTLTVSNMSPEDSSIYLCSVREGDRNYGYTFGSGTRLTVV.